This T cell receptor beta chain was documented in a study of cytomegalovirus exposure and HLA in healthy donors (dated by TCRdb to about 2017). Turning to the overall study: According to a later analysis, the 110 or so validation repertoires were produced on the same platform as the roughly 700 repertoires of the first cohort. The study aimed to test whether cataloging public T cell receptors could reveal signatures of past pathogen exposure. A separate validation cohort of roughly 120 different subjects was used in addition to the 666-subject first cohort. To predict cytomegalovirus infection status, the study combined high-throughput TCR immunosequencing, statistical association of individual TCRs with disease status, and machine learning.

Separate from the approximately 670-subject first cohort, the validation cohort of 95 to 150 subjects was the group to which the donors belonged. Overall study outcomes, separate from this receptor: While some public TCRs were present in many individuals, most TCR sequences turned up only very rarely across donors. A later analysis found that TCRs clustered in the first cohort also tended to co-occur in the roughly 120 validation repertoires, with roughly 95% of cluster scores above 0. In vitro tests confirmed that a few of the cytomegalovirus-associated TCR beta chains recognize cytomegalovirus antigens. The study listed 150 to 200 TCR beta chains as associated with cytomegalovirus. The authors suggested that the approach could potentially be extended to other disease states and immunological phenotypes. The classifier was reported to diagnose cytomegalovirus status with high specificity and sensitivity in both the original cohort and the validation cohort. A later analysis lacked HLA typing for the validation cohort, so it scored co-occurrence in that cohort across all 130 or so repertoires.

Receptor libraries were prepared by the immunoSEQ multiplex PCR assay. Processing in the source paper ran as follows. A statistical classification framework was built to diagnose cytomegalovirus status from the catalog of TCR beta chain sequences. This immuneACCESS table, as held by TCRdb, lists in-frame sequences with V and J called but not all clones. Of the missing ones, under half trace to an unresolved V gene in checked studies; the others have no known cause. Clone size and the V and J calls come from that table; the DNA yielded D and trimming. The sample table holds about 220,000 clones, of which 85% to 95% were seen once. The top ten constitute around 1% of the sample. Of note for this clone: No antigen is known for it. Base qualities are missing; no much larger clone stands one base away.

The TCR comes from a woman under 30 in good health and CMV-seronegative. Material: PBMCs.

The nucleotide sequence is TGTGCCAGCAGCCTGAGACAGAGACACACTGAAGCTTTCTTT. It translates as CASSLRQRHTEAFF. The receptor chain draws on TRBV7-8 and TRBJ1-1; the D gene is perhaps TRBD1, on 5 matching bases. Reading the germline V gene gives CDR1 SGHVS and CDR2 FQNEAQ. V and J lose 5 bases and 3 bases, and a span of 13 bases separates them. The CDR3 numbers 14 residues from cysteine through phenylalanine. Only the CDR3 DNA is retained, 42 bases long and in frame from the first base.